The TCR beta chain described here comes from a study of blood T cell repertoires in COVID-19. In the study overall: COVID-19 samples collected from the United States, Italy and Spain covered acute and convalescent phases. Nucleic acid was either cDNA or gDNA, and it came from T cells, B-cell-depleted T cells, or PBMCs.

V lost 2 bases and J lost 0, with 17 bases in between. Germline V lookup: CDR1 SNHLY, CDR2 FYNNEI. This CDR3 region has 18 residues. The count of this clone is one. Under the authors' procedure: How many nucleated cells were present was estimated from reference gene primer amplification. Clones were read by immunoSEQ multiplex PCR, and TCRdb kept only the in-frame ones, dropping some. V, J and clone size reflect that table, while D and trimming were determined from the DNA. The sample lists 150,000 to 200,000 clones, roughly 85% seen once, with 3.3% in the top ten. The chain employs TRBV2 and TRBJ1-5; perhaps TRBD1 as D (5 bases). The specimen was peripheral blood. The source of this sequence is a man aged 55 to 69 with acute or convalescent COVID-19. The CDR3 loop reads CASSEFSGRGNSNQPQHF. DNA for the CDR3: TGTGCCAGCAGTGAATTTTCCGGTAGGGGCAATAGCAATCAGCCCCAGCATTTT.